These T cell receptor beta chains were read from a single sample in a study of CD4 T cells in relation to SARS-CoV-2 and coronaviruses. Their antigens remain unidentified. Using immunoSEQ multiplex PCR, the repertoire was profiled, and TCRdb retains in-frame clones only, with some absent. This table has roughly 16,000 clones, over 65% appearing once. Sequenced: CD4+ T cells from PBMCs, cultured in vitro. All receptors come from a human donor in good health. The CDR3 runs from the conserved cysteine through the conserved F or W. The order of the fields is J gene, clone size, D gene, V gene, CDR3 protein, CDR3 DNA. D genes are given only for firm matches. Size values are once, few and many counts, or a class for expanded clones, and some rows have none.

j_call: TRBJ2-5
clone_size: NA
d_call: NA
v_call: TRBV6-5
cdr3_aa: CASSYSWLGLETQYF
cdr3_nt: TGTGCCAGCAGTTACTCGTGGCTAGGTCTAGAGACCCAGTACTTC

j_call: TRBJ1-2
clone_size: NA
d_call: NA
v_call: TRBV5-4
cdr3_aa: CASSPMAQTNYGYTF
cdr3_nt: TGTGCCAGCAGCCCCATGGCTCAGACTAACTATGGCTACACCTTC

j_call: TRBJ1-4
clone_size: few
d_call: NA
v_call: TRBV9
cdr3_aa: CASSRTTGRSNEKLFF
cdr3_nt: TGTGCCAGCAGCCGCACAACGGGACGGAGTAATGAAAAACTGTTTTTT

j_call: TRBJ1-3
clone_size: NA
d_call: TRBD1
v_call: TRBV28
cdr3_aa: CATLDRVNTIYF
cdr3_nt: TGTGCCACCCTTGACAGGGTGAACACCATATATTTT

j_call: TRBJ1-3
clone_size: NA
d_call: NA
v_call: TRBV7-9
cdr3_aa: CASSLEGGQISGNTIYF
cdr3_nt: TGTGCCAGCAGCTTAGAGGGGGGACAAATCTCTGGAAACACCATATATTTT

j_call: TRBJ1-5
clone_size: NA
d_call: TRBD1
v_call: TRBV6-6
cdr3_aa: CASDGQDLYSNQPQHF
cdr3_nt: TGTGCCAGCGACGGACAGGATCTTTATAGCAATCAGCCCCAGCATTTT

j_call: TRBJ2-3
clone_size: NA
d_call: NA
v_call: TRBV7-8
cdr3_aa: CASSLARLGDTQYF
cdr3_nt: TGTGCCAGCAGCTTAGCTAGACTCGGAGATACGCAGTATTTT

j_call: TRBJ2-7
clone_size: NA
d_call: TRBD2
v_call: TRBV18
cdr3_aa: CASSPGTSGSYEQYF
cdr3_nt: TGTGCCAGCTCACCCGGGACTAGCGGTTCCTACGAGCAGTACTTC

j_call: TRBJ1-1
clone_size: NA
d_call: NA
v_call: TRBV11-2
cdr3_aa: CASTFGAEGTEAFF
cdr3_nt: NA

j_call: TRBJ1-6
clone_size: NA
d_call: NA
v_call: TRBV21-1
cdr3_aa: CASETGRHNSPLHF
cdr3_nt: TGTGCCAGCGAGACAGGTCGGCATAATTCACCCCTCCACTTT

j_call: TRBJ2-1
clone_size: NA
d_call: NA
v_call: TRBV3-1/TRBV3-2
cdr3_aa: CASSQGILVDEQFF
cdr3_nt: TGTGCCAGCAGCCAAGGAATTCTGGTCGATGAGCAGTTCTTC

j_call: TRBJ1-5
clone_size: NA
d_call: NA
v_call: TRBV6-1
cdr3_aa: CASSEDGGGNRPQHF
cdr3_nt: TGTGCCAGCAGTGAAGATGGGGGGGGAAATCGACCCCAGCATTTT

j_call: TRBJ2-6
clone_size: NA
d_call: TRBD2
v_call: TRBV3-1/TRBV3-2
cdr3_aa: CASSYGLGFSGANVLTF
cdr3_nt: TGTGCCAGCAGTTATGGACTAGGATTCTCTGGGGCCAACGTCCTGACTTTC

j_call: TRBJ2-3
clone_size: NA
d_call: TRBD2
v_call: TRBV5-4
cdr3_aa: CASSSRTSGKDGTQYF
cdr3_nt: TGTGCCAGCAGCTCTAGGACTAGCGGGAAAGATGGAACGCAGTATTTT

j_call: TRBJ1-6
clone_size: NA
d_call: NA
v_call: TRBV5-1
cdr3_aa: CASSLVGESASPLHF
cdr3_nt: TGCGCCAGCAGCTTGGTGGGGGAGTCTGCCTCACCCCTCCACTTT

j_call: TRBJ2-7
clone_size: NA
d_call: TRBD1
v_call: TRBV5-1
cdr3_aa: CASSWALTGQGAYEQYF
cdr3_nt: TGCGCCAGCAGCTGGGCTCTAACGGGACAGGGGGCCTACGAGCAGTACTTC

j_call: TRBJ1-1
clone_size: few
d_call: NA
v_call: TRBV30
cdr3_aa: CARSPGQRNTEAFF
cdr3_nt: TGTGCCCGGTCGCCGGGACAAAGAAACACTGAAGCTTTCTTT

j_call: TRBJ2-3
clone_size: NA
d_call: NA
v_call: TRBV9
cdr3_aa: CASSVQTDTQYF
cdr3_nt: TGTGCCAGCAGCGTCCAGACAGATACGCAGTATTTT

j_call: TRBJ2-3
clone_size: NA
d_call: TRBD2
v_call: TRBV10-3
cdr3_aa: CAISLTSGRGADTQYF
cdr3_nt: TGTGCCATCAGCCTGACTAGCGGGAGGGGAGCAGATACGCAGTATTTT

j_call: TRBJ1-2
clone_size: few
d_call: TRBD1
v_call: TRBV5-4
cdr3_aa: CASSVGGTGGGYTF
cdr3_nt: TGTGCCAGCAGCGTTGGTGGGACAGGGGGCGGCTACACCTTC

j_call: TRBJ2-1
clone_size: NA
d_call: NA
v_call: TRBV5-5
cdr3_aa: CASSLIGGSSYNEQFF
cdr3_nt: TGTGCCAGCAGTCTTATCGGAGGCAGCTCCTACAATGAGCAGTTCTTC

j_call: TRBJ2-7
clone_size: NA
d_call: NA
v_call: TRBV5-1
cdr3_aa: CASSRGRRQGLYEQYF
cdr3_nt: TGCGCCAGCAGCAGGGGACGGCGGCAGGGGCTTTACGAGCAGTACTTC

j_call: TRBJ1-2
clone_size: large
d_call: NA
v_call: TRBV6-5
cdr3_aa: CAGWGPRTNYGYTF
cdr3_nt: TGTGCCGGATGGGGGCCCAGAACTAACTATGGCTACACCTTC